The clone carrying this TCR beta chain has a count of ten or more. Sorting recovered naive CD8 T cells on a CD8+CD4-CCR7+CD45RA+ profile. These data are taken from a study of molecular identifiers for immune sequencing clone quantification. Study overall: Sequencing covered four of five parts into which replicate RNA from around 20,000 or 100,000 naive CD8 cells was split.

The CDR3 extends over 12 amino acids. Trimming took 4 bases from V and 5 from J, leaving 11 bases between them. Looked up from germline, CDR1 is SQVTM and CDR2 is ANQGSEA. A single record per CDR3 protein comes from TCRdb applying MiXCR to the PCR reads. The sample yields a few hundred thousand distinct CDR3 sequences, 20% to 25% seen once. This chain uses TRBV29-1 with TRBJ1-2, with no clear D. The clonotype was recovered from a human donor in good health. Some libraries in this study had Jurkat cell RNA spiked in. Sequencing used naive CD8+ T cells from blood, with Jurkat cell RNA spiked in. Sample subset: FACS-sorted CD8+CD4-CCR7+CD45RA+ naive T cells. CDR3 in amino acids: CSVASGLYGYTF. The DNA for the CDR3 is TGCAGCGTTGCTAGTGGGCTTTATGGCTACACCTTC.